These 5 T cell receptor beta chains were sequenced from one sample in a study of blood T cell repertoires in COVID-19. Here immunoSEQ multiplex PCR was the method, and the copy in TCRdb shows in-frame clones only, minus some. Among about 82,000 clones, about 74% were seen once, and the ten largest hold around 2.6%. The sample consisted of peripheral blood. These receptors were taken from a human donor with acute or convalescent COVID-19. The donor label of this sample is uncertain.

This sequence joins TRBV5-5 and TRBJ1-5; D possibly corresponds to TRBD1 (6 bases). Trimming cost V 3 bases and J 4 bases, with 17 bases left between them. CDR1 and CDR2 from the germline V gene are SGHKS and YYEKEE (reference sequence). This CDR3 is built from 16 residues. CDR3 protein: CASSYILGQHNQPQHF. The CDR3 coding sequence is TGTGCCAGCAGCTACATTCTAGGACAGCATAATCAGCCCCAGCATTTT.

CDR3 in DNA: TGTGCCAGCAGTTACATCGCGGGACCCCTTAATGAGCAGTTCTTC. Translation gives CASSYIAGPLNEQFF. The J gene is TRBJ2-1, the V gene TRBV6-5; possibly TRBD2 for D (6 bases). V shed 2 bases and J shed 7 bases, with 15 bases lying between them. CDR3 length: 15 residues. Germline V gives CDR1 MNHEY, CDR2 SVGAGI.

The chain is built from TRBV19 and TRBJ1-5; no clear D gene. V was pared by 6 bases and J by 10 bases, with 19 bases between. Germline CDR1 reads LNHDA; CDR2 reads SQIVND (reference sequence). The CDR3 spans 14 residues. The CDR3 sequence is CASRMPQRHFPQHF. CDR3 sequence (DNA): TGTGCCAGTAGAATGCCTCAGAGGCATTTTCCCCAGCATTTT.

V and J are TRBV5-5 and TRBJ1-1, with D uncertain. In germline, CDR1 is SGHKS, CDR2 YYEKEE (reference sequence). V dropped 0 bases and J dropped 1 base, with 13 bases sitting between them. The CDR3 is made up of 16 amino acids. CDR3 protein: CASSLEGRRGNTEAFF. In DNA, the CDR3 is TGTGCCAGCAGCTTGGAAGGTCGGCGGGGGAACACTGAAGCTTTCTTT.

V is TRBV14 and J is TRBJ2-5; TRBD2 matches 10 bases. With V trimmed by 3 bases and J by 3 bases, 1 base remained unmatched. The germline V gene has CDR1 SGHDN and CDR2 FVKESK. The CDR3 is made up of 14 amino acids. The CDR3 protein is CASSHGTSEETQYF. For the CDR3, the DNA is TGTGCCAGCAGCCACGGGACTAGCGAAGAGACCCAGTACTTC.